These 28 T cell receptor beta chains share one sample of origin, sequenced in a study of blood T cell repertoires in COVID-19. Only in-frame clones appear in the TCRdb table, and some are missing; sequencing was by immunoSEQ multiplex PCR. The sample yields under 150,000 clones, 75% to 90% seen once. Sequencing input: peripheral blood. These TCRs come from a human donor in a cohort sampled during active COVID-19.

In nucleotides, the CDR3 is TGTGCTAGTGGTCCGCCTAGCGGGGACTCCTACAATGAGCAGTTCTTC. Encoded protein: CASGPPSGDSYNEQFF. The V gene is TRBV12-5, the J gene TRBJ2-1; 9 positions match TRBD2. The CDR3 is 16 amino acids. The germline gives CDR1 LGHNT, CDR2 FRNRAP. J gave up 0 bases and V 5 bases, and 5 bases lay outside the gene matches.

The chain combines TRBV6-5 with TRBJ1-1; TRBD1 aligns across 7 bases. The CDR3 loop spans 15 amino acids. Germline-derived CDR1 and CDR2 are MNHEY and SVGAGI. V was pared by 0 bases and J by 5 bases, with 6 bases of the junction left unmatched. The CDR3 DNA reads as TGTGCCAGCAGTTACTCGTCCCAGGGGGGTACTGAAGCTTTCTTT. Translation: CASSYSSQGGTEAFF.

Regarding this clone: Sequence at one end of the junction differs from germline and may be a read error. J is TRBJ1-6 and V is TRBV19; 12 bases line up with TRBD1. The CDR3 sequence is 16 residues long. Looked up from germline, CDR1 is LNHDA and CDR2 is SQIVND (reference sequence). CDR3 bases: TGTGCCAGTAGTATAGGGGGGACAGGGGGCCATTCACCCCTTCACTTT. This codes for CASSIGGTGGHSPLHF.

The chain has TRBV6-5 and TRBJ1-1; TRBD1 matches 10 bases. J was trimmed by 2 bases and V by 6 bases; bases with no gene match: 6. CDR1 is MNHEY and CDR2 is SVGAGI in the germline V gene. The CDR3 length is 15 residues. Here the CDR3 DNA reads TGTGCCAGCAGGATAGACAGGGGGCCAAACACTGAAGCTTTCTTT. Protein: CASRIDRGPNTEAFF.

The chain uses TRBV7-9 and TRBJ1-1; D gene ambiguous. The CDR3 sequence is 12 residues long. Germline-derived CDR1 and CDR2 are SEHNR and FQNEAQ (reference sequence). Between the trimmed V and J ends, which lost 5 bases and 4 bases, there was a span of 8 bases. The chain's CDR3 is CASSKGSTEAFF. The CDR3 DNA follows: TGTGCCAGCAGCAAAGGGAGCACTGAAGCTTTCTTT.

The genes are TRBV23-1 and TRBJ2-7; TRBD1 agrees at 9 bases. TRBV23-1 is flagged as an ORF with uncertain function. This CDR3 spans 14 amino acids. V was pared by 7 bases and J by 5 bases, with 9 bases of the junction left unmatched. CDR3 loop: CASTPRDRVNEQYV. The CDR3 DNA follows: TGCGCCAGCACCCCAAGGGACAGGGTAAACGAGCAGTACGTC.

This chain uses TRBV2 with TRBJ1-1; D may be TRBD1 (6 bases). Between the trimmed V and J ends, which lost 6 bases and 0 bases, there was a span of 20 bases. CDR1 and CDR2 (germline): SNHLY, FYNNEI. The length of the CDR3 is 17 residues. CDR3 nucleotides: TGTGCCAGCAGGACAGGTCGAAGCAGCCCCATGAACACTGAAGCTTTCTTT. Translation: CASRTGRSSPMNTEAFF.

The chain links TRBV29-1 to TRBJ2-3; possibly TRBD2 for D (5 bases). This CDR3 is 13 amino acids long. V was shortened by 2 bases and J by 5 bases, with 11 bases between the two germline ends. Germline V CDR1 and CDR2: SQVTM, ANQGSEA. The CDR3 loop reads CSVERDTGDTQYF. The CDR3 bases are TGCAGCGTTGAACGGGATACCGGAGATACGCAGTATTTT.

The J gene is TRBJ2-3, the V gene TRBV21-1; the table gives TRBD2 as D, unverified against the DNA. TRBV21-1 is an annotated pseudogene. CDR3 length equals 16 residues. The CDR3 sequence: CASSKAPGTPTDTQYF. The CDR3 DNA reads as TGTGCCAGCAGCAAAGCCCCAGGGACTCCCACAGATACGCAGTATTTT.

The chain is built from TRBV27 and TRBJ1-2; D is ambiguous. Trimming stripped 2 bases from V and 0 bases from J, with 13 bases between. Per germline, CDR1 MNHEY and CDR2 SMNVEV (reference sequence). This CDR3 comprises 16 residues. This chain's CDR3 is CASSLVSTDSNYGYTF. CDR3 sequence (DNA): TGTGCCAGCAGTTTAGTCAGCACCGACTCTAACTATGGCTACACCTTC.

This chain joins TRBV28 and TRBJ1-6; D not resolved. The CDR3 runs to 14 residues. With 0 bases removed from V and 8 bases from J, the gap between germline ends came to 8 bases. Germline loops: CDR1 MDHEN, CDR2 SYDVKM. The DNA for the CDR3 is TGTGCCAGCAGTTTATGGGTTAGTCATTCACCCCTCCACTTT. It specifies CASSLWVSHSPLHF.

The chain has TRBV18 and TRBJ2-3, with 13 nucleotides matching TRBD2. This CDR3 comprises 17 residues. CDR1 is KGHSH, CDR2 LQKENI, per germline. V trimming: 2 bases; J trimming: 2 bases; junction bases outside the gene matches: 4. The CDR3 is CASSPKGLAGTTDTQYF. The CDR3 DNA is TGTGCCAGCTCACCAAAGGGACTAGCGGGAACCACAGATACGCAGTATTTT.

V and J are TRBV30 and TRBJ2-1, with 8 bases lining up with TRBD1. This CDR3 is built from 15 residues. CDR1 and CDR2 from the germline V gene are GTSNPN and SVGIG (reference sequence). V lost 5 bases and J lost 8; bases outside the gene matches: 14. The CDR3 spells CAWHKDRVNFYEQFF. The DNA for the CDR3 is TGTGCCTGGCACAAGGACAGGGTGAATTTCTATGAGCAGTTCTTC.

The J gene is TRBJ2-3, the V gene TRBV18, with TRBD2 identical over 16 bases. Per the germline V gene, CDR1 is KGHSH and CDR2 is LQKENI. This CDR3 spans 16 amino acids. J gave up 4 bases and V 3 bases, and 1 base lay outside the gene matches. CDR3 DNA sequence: TGTGCCAGCTCACCGGGACTAGCGGGAGGGCCAGATACGCAGTATTTT. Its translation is CASSPGLAGGPDTQYF. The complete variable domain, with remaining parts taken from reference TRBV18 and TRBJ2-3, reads NAGVMQNPRHLVRRRGQEARLRCSPMKGHSHVYWYRQLPEEGLKFMVYLQKENIIDESGMPKERFSAEFPKEGPSILRIQQVVRGDSAAYFCASSPGLAGGPDTQYFGPGTRLTVL.

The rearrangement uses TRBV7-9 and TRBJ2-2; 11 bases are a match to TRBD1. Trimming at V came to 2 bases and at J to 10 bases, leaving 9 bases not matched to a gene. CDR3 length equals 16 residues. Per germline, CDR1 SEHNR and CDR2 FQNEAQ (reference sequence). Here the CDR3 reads CASSLRPGTGGEELFF. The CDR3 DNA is TGTGCCAGCAGCTTACGTCCCGGGACAGGGGGGGAGGAGCTGTTTTTT.

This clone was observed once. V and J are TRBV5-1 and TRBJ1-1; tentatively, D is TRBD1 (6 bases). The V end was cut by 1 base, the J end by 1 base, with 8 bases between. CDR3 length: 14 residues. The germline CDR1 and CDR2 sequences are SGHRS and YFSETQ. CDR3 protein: CASSLTGKNTEAFF. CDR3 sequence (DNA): TGCGCCAGCAGCTTGACAGGGAAGAACACTGAAGCTTTCTTT.

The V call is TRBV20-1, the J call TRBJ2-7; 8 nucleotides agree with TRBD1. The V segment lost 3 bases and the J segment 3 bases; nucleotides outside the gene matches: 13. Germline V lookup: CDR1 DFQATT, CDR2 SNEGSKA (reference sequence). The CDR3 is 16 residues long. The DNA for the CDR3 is TGCAGTGCTAGTGCCTGGATGCAGGGGGCCGTCTACGAGCAGTACGTC. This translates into CSASAWMQGAVYEQYV.

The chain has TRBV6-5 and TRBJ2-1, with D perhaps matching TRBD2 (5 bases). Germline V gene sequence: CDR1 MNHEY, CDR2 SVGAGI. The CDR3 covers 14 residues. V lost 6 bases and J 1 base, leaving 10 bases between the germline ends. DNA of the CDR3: TGTGCCAGCAGGACGGGGATGTCCTACAATGAGCAGTTCTTC. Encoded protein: CASRTGMSYNEQFF.

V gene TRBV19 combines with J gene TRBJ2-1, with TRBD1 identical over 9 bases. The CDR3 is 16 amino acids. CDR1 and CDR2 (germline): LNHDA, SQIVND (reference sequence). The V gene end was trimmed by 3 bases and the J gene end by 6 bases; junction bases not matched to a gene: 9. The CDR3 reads CASSMEGQGFFNEQFF. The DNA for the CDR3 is TGTGCCAGTAGTATGGAGGGACAGGGTTTTTTCAATGAGCAGTTCTTC.

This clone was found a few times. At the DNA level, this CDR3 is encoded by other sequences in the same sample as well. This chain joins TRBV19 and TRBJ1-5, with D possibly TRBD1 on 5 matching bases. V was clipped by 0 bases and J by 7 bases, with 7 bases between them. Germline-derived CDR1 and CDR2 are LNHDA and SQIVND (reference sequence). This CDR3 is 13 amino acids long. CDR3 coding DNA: TGTGCCAGTAGTATAGAGCAGGGCCAGCCCCAGCATTTT. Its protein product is CASSIEQGQPQHF.

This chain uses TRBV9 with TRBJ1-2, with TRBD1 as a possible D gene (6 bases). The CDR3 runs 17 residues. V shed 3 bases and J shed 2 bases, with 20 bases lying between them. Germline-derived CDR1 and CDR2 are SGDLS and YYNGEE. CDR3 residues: CASSEGPDSDSNYGYTF. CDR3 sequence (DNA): TGTGCCAGCAGCGAGGGACCAGATTCGGACAGCAACTATGGCTACACCTTC.

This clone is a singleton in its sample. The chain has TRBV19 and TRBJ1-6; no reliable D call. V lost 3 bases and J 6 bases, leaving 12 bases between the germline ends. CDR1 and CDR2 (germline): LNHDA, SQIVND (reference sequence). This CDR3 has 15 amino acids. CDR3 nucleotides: TGTGCCAGTAGTATCGGGGATCCGGGTAATTCACCCCTCCACTTT. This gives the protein CASSIGDPGNSPLHF. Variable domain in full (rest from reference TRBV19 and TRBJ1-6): DGGITQSPKYLFRKEGQNVTLSCEQNLNHDAMYWYRQDPGQGLRLIYYSQIVNDFQKGDIAEGYSVSREKKESFPLTVTSAQKNPTAFYLCASSIGDPGNSPLHFGNGTRLTVT.

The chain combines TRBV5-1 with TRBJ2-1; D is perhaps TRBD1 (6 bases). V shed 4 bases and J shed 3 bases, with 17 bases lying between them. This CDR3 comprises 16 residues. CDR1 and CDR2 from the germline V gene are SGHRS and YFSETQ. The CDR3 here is CASSRSRDKHYNEQFF. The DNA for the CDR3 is TGCGCCAGCAGCCGTTCCCGGGACAAACACTACAATGAGCAGTTCTTC. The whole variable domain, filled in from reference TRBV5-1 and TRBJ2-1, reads KAGVTQTPRYLIKTRGQQVTLSCSPISGHRSVSWYQQTPGQGLQFLFEYFSETQRNKGNFPGRFSGRQFSNSRSEMNVSTLELGDSALYLCASSRSRDKHYNEQFFGPGTRLTVL.

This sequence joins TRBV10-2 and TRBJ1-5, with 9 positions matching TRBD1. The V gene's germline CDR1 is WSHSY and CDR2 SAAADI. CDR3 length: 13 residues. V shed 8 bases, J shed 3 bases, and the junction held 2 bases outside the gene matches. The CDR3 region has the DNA TGCGCCAGCCGGGACAGGGACAATCAGCCCCAGCATTTT. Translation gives CASRDRDNQPQHF.

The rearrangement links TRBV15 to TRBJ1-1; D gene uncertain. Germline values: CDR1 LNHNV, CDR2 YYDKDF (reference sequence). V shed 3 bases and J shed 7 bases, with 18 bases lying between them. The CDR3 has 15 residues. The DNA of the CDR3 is TGTGCCACCAGCAGGAACGGACGCCTGGAGGGTGAAGCTTTCTTT. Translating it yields CATSRNGRLEGEAFF.

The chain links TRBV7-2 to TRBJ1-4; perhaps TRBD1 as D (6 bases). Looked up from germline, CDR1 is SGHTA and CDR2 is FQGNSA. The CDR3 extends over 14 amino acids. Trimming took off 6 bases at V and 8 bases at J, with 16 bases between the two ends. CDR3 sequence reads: CASSQQGTREKLFF. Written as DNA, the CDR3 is TGTGCCAGCAGTCAACAGGGAACGCGCGAAAAACTGTTTTTT. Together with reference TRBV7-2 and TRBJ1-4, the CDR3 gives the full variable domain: GAGVSQSPSNKVTEKGKDVELRCDPISGHTALYWYRQSLGQGLEFLIYFQGNSAPDKSGLPSDRFSAERTGGSVSTLTIQRTQQEDSAVYLCASSQQGTREKLFFGSGTQLSVL.

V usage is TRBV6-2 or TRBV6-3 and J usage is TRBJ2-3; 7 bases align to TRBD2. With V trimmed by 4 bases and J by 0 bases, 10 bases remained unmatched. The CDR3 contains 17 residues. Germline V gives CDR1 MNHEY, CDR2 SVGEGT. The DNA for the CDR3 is TGTGCCAGCAGTTCCCCTCGGCTAGCGGTGAGCACAGATACGCAGTATTTT. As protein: CASSSPRLAVSTDTQYF.

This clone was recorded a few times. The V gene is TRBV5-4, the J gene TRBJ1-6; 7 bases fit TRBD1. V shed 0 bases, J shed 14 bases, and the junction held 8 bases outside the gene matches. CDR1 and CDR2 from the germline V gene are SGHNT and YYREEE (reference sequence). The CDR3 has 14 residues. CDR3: CASSLDGLQGALHF. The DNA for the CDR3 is TGTGCCAGCAGCTTGGACGGGCTCCAGGGGGCCCTCCACTTT.